A selection of T cell receptor beta chains follows, all from one sample in a study of T cell changes during pregnancy in multiple sclerosis. Repertoires were generated with immunoSEQ multiplex PCR, while TCRdb's copy carries only in-frame clones and drops some. Found here are roughly 36,000 clones, around 92% of them singletons; the top ten hold 5% to 6.5%. Sequencing used CD8+ T cells from peripheral blood mononuclear cells, obtained in the second trimester of pregnancy. These receptors originate from a female donor with multiple sclerosis, enrolled in a pregnancy study. Each CDR3 is given with its conserved first and last residue. D genes are given only for firm matches. Clone sizes are given selectively: once, few, many, or a class where the clone is expanded.

d_call	clone_size	v_call	j_call	cdr3_nt	cdr3_aa
TRBD2	-	TRBV5-5	TRBJ2-7	TGTGCCAGCAGAGACCGGGTCCCTAGCGGTACCTACGAGCAGTACTTC	CASRDRVPSGTYEQYF
TRBD1	-	TRBV10-1	TRBJ1-5	TGCGCCAGCAGACCCCCCGGGACAGCTGCGGGACAGCCCCAGCATTTT	CASRPPGTAAGQPQHF
TRBD2	medium-sized	TRBV19	TRBJ2-1	TGTGCCAGTAGTAAGACTAGCGGTGATTACAATGAGCAGTTCTTC	CASSKTSGDYNEQFF
-	-	TRBV7-9	TRBJ1-2	TGTGCCAGCAGCTTAGGAACAGGGACAAATGGCTACACCTTC	CASSLGTGTNGYTF
-	few	TRBV2	TRBJ1-1	TGTGCCAGCGGGCAAGCTTTCTTT	CASGQAFF
-	-	TRBV29-1	TRBJ2-1	TGCAGCGTTAACCCGGGACATCATGAGCAGTTCTTC	CSVNPGHHEQFF
TRBD2	-	TRBV4-3	TRBJ2-1	TGCGCCAGCAGCCAAGACTCCCGGGACTACTACAATGAGCAGTTCTTC	CASSQDSRDYYNEQFF
-	-	TRBV11-1	TRBJ1-1	TGTGCCAGCAGCTTAGCAGGGGAGGGGACTGAAGCTTTCTTT	CASSLAGEGTEAFF
TRBD1	-	TRBV7-3	TRBJ1-4	TGTGCCAGCAGCTTAACAGGGGGCACTAATGAAAAACTGTTTTTT	CASSLTGGTNEKLFF
-	-	TRBV9	TRBJ1-5	TGTGCCAGCAGCGTAGGGGACATAAATCAGCCCCAGCATTTT	CASSVGDINQPQHF
TRBD1	-	TRBV5-4	TRBJ1-2	TGTGCCAGCAGCTTTGGGACAGCCTGGTTAACCTACACCTTC	CASSFGTAWLTYTF
-	once	TRBV4-1	TRBJ2-3	TGCGCCAGCAGCCTCTCCTTGGGCTCCTACAACCGCCTAGCAGGAGATACGCAGTATTTT	CASSLSLGSYNRLAGDTQYF
TRBD2	-	TRBV2	TRBJ2-3	TGTGCCAGCAGTGGGGAGCGGGGGCCCTTCACAGATACGCAGTATTTT	CASSGERGPFTDTQYF
TRBD2	-	TRBV6-1	TRBJ2-3	TGTGCCGGCCAGTTTACTAGCGGGGGTTCAGATACGCAGTATTTT	CAGQFTSGGSDTQYF
-	-	TRBV7-8	TRBJ1-2	TGTGCCAGCAGCTTAGGTAGAGGCCCCGGCTACACCTTC	CASSLGRGPGYTF
-	-	TRBV10-3	TRBJ2-1	TGTGCCATCAGGGGGACTTATAATGAGCAGTTCTTC	CAIRGTYNEQFF
-	once	TRBV5-4	TRBJ1-2	TGTGCCAGCAGCCGCCTACACAGGCCCGGTGGCTACACCTTC	CASSRLHRPGGYTF
-	-	TRBV2	TRBJ2-1	TGTGCCAGCACCCTGACTAATTTTATGGACAATGAGCAGTTCTTC	CASTLTNFMDNEQFF
TRBD1	-	TRBV5-4	TRBJ2-2	TGTGCCAGCAGCCCCGGGACAGGGTGGACCGGGGAGCTGTTTTTT	CASSPGTGWTGELFF
-	-	TRBV19	TRBJ1-5	TGTGCCAGTAGTATTTGGGGAGGGATAAATCAGCCCCAGCATTTT	CASSIWGGINQPQHF
-	-	TRBV19	TRBJ2-7	TGTGCCAGTAGCCAGACCGGGACTTCACTCGAGCAGTACTTC	CASSQTGTSLEQYF
TRBD2	-	TRBV27	TRBJ2-7	TGTGCCAGCAGTTTATTGGCGGGGGACTACGAGCAGTACTTC	CASSLLAGDYEQYF
-	-	TRBV13	TRBJ2-7	TGTGCCAGCAGCGGACCCAGGGTCGGCTACGAGCAGTACTTC	CASSGPRVGYEQYF
-	-	TRBV9	TRBJ2-5	TGTGCCAGCAGCGAAGATTTGCGTTTTGAGACCCAGTACTTC	CASSEDLRFETQYF
TRBD2	-	TRBV6-4	TRBJ2-3	TGTGCCAGCAGTGACTCTGCTAGCGGATCCACAGATACGCAGTATTTT	CASSDSASGSTDTQYF
-	once	TRBV27	TRBJ2-1	TGTGCCAGCAGCGCCTCAGGGTGGTCCTACAATGAGCAGTTCTTC	CASSASGWSYNEQFF
TRBD1	-	TRBV9	TRBJ1-2	TGTGCCAGCAGCGTGGGGACAGGAGGGGACTACACCTTC	CASSVGTGGDYTF
-	-	TRBV6-5	TRBJ2-1	TGTGCCAGCAGTAAAACAGGGAGCCTCTACAATGAGCAGTTCTTC	CASSKTGSLYNEQFF
-	-	TRBV7-9	TRBJ1-1	TGTGCCAGCAGCTTAGGGAGTCAGAAAGCTTTCTTT	CASSLGSQKAFF
-	-	TRBV6-1	TRBJ2-7	TGTGCCAGCAGTCGGGTCTCGGAGGAGACCTACGAGCAGTACTTC	CASSRVSEETYEQYF
TRBD1	-	TRBV29-1	TRBJ2-5	TGCAGCGTTGAAGGACAGGGGGCAAGAGAGACCCAGTACTTC	CSVEGQGARETQYF
-	-	TRBV19	TRBJ2-7	TGTGCCAGTAGTATTACAGCAGGGATCTACGAGCAGTACTTC	CASSITAGIYEQYF
-	once	TRBV19	TRBJ2-7	TGTGCCAGCAGTACAGGGCCCTACGAGCAGTACTTC	CASSTGPYEQYF
-	-	TRBV4-1	TRBJ1-1	TGCGCCAGCAGCCAAGATCGGGGGGGGACTGAAGCTTTCTTT	CASSQDRGGTEAFF
-	once	TRBV5-4	TRBJ2-3	TGTGCCAGCAGCTTAGAGGGGGGGAGCACAGATACGCAGTATTTT	CASSLEGGSTDTQYF
-	-	TRBV6-5	TRBJ1-1	TGTGCCAGCAGACAGTTCATGAACACTGAAGCTTTCTTT	CASRQFMNTEAFF
TRBD2	-	TRBV5-1	TRBJ2-1	TGCGCCAGCAGCTTGGCGGGGGGGCTGCGTAATGAGCAGTTCTTC	CASSLAGGLRNEQFF
-	-	TRBV6-6	TRBJ1-1	TGTGCCAGCAGCCGGGTCCTGGTTCAAGGCCGCACTGAAGCTTTCTTT	CASSRVLVQGRTEAFF
TRBD1	once	TRBV18	TRBJ2-7	TGTGCCAGCACAGGGGGGAACCCCTACGAGCAGTACTTC	CASTGGNPYEQYF
TRBD1	-	TRBV4-2	TRBJ1-1	TGTGCCAGCAGCCAGGCTCCTACAGGGGAAGAGGCTGAAGCTTTCTTT	CASSQAPTGEEAEAFF
TRBD1	-	TRBV19	TRBJ1-2	TGTGCCAGTAGCAAGACAGGGACGAACTATGGCTACACCTTC	CASSKTGTNYGYTF
TRBD1	-	TRBV27	TRBJ2-1	TGTGCCAGCAGTCCCCGACAGGGCTCCTACAATGAGCAGTTCTTC	CASSPRQGSYNEQFF
-	-	TRBV4-3	TRBJ2-6	TGCGCCAGCAGCCAAGTCCAGGGTTCTGGGGCCAACGTCCTGACTTTC	CASSQVQGSGANVLTF
-	-	TRBV7-9	TRBJ1-5	TGTGCCAGCGGCGCGGGTTATAGCAATCAGCCCCAGCATTTT	CASGAGYSNQPQHF
-	once	TRBV5-1	TRBJ2-5	TGCGCCAGCAGCTTGGCCTGGGCAGGCGACGACCAAGAGACCCAGTACTTC	CASSLAWAGDDQETQYF
-	-	TRBV28	TRBJ2-5	TGTGCCAGCAGTTCGCGGGGAGGATATGGAGAGACCCAGTACTTC	CASSSRGGYGETQYF
TRBD2	-	TRBV6-5	TRBJ2-7	TGTGCCAGCAGTACTAGCGGGAGAAACGAGCAGTACTTC	CASSTSGRNEQYF
-	-	TRBV10-1	TRBJ1-2	TGCGCCAGCAGCGAAGGAACAGGGAACTATGGCTACACCTTC	CASSEGTGNYGYTF
TRBD1	-	TRBV7-2	TRBJ2-1	TGTGCCAGCAGCTTAGGACAGGGGAAATACAATGAGCAGTTCTTC	CASSLGQGKYNEQFF
-	-	TRBV7-9	TRBJ1-2	TGTGCCAGCATCAAACTACGGTGGGAGGGGTACGGCTATGGCTACACCTTC	CASIKLRWEGYGYGYTF
-	-	TRBV27	TRBJ2-6	TGTGCCAGCAGTACGGACAGGGCCAACGTCCTGACTTTC	CASSTDRANVLTF
TRBD2	-	TRBV19	TRBJ2-7	TGTGCCAGTAACCCGACTAGCGGTCCTTACGAGCAGTACTTC	CASNPTSGPYEQYF
TRBD1	-	TRBV27	TRBJ2-7	TGTGCCAGCAGTTTAGGTGGGACAGGGAGTCACTACGAGCAGTACTTC	CASSLGGTGSHYEQYF
TRBD1	-	TRBV5-1	TRBJ2-7	TGCGCCAGCAGCTTCGGGACAGGGGACTACGAGCAGTACTTC	CASSFGTGDYEQYF
-	-	TRBV27	TRBJ2-2	TGTGCCAGCAGTTCAAGCCTTGTCACCGGGGAGCTGTTTTTT	CASSSSLVTGELFF
-	-	TRBV7-5	TRBJ1-2	TGTGTCAGAAGCTCCCACCCAGGGGGCTACACCTTC	CVRSSHPGGYTF
-	-	TRBV5-4	TRBJ1-1	TGTGCCAGCAGTAATGAGGGGGGGACACCGGTCGTGGGGAACACTGAAGCTTTCTTT	CASSNEGGTPVVGNTEAFF